This TCR beta chain is drawn from a study of siplizumab effects on memory and regulatory T cells. Assay: immunoSEQ multiplex PCR; the TCRdb copy retains only in-frame clones and omits some. The table includes around 94,000 clones, 90% to 95% detected once. This clone was observed once. CDR3 length equals 12 residues. CDR1 and CDR2 from the germline V gene are SGHRS and YFSETQ. Trimming removed 3 bases at V and 4 bases at J, with 7 bases between. The sequencing input was CD4+ T cells sorted from blood. The sequence came from a human donor in good health. The chain uses TRBV5-1 and TRBJ2-5; maybe TRBD2 (5 bases). Here the CDR3 reads CASSSRGETQYF. The CDR3 DNA reads TGCGCCAGCAGCTCCCGGGGAGAGACCCAGTACTTC. The full variable domain, completed using reference TRBV5-1 and TRBJ2-5, is KAGVTQTPRYLIKTRGQQVTLSCSPISGHRSVSWYQQTPGQGLQFLFEYFSETQRNKGNFPGRFSGRQFSNSRSEMNVSTLELGDSALYLCASSSRGETQYFGPGTRLLVL.